Listed below are T cell receptor beta chains from one sample, sequenced in a study of shared clonotypes between healthy human individuals. Profiling relied on immunoSEQ multiplex PCR, and the TCRdb table lists in-frame clones only, not all of them. Of some 510,000 clones in the sample, 60% to 85% are singletons; the top ten hold 10% to 15%. Sequencing used PBMCs. The receptor set was obtained from a woman in her thirties or forties in good health. Some clones in this sample may be carry-over from other donors' samples. Both conserved end residues are trimmed from each CDR3. The order of the fields is J gene, V gene, CDR3 protein.

J: TRBJ2-4
V: TRBV5-1
CDR3: ASSGGRSGDRY

J: TRBJ1-3
V: TRBV9
CDR3: ASSDTGYAGNTIY

J: TRBJ2-1
V: TRBV11-2
CDR3: ASSRTSGSNEQF

J: TRBJ1-3
V: TRBV4-3
CDR3: ASSQVQGRRGNTIY

J: TRBJ2-3
V: TRBV15
CDR3: ATSRDTGDTQY

J: TRBJ2-1
V: TRBV30
CDR3: AWSLGLADEKQF

J: TRBJ1-5
V: TRBV2
CDR3: ASSGSGGHQPQH

J: TRBJ2-7
V: TRBV9
CDR3: ASSARFEPYEQY

J: TRBJ1-5
V: TRBV7-8
CDR3: ASSLTWAAGAHQPQH

J: TRBJ2-3
V: TRBV5-6
CDR3: ASSLRTGGADTQY

J: TRBJ1-4
V: TRBV28
CDR3: ASSFYRGREKLF

J: TRBJ2-3
V: TRBV10-3
CDR3: AISGRQGGTDTQY

J: TRBJ2-4
V: TRBV21-1
CDR3: ASSLTASGRRKNIQY

J: TRBJ2-5
V: TRBV28
CDR3: ASRPAGVVQY

J: TRBJ2-1
V: TRBV11-1
CDR3: ASSLGGFSGRSYNEQF

J: TRBJ2-2
V: TRBV28
CDR3: ASIGSGAEYNTGELF

J: TRBJ1-3
V: TRBV23-1
CDR3: ASSPCRRNTIY

J: TRBJ2-5
V: TRBV5-1
CDR3: ASSSQGGETQY